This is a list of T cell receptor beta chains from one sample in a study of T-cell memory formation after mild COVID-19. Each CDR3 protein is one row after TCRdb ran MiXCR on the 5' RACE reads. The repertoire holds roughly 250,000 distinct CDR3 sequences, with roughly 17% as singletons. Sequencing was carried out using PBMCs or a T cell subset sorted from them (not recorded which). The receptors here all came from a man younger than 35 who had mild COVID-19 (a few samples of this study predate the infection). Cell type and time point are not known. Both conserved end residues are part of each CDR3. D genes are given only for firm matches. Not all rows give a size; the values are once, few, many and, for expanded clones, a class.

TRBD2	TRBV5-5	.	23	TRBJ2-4	TGTGCCAGCAGCTTCGGTGTCAGTGCGACTGGACTAGCGGGGGCCCTAGCCAAAAACATTCAGTACTTC	CASSFGVSATGLAGALAKNIQYF
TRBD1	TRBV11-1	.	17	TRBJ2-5	TGTGCCAGCAGCTTAGAAGGAACAGGGGGGCCCGGAGAGACCCAGTACTTC	CASSLEGTGGPGETQYF
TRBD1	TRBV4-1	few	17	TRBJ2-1	TGCGCCAGCAGCCACCCGACGAGGGGGCAAAAGGGGAATGAGCAGTTCTTC	CASSHPTRGQKGNEQFF
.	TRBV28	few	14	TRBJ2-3	TGTGCCAGCAGTTTGACCTCCGGGGAAGATACGCAGTATTTT	CASSLTSGEDTQYF
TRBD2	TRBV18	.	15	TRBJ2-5	TGTGCCAGCTCACCGGCTAGCGGAGTGCAAGAGACCCAGTACTTC	CASSPASGVQETQYF
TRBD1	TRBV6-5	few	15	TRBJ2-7	TGTGCCAGCCTGACCTACAGGGGCGACTTCTCCGAGCAGTACTTC	CASLTYRGDFSEQYF
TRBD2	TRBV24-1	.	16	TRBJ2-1	TGTGCCACCAGTGATCCGGGCGGGACTAAACCTAATGAGCAGTTCTTC	CATSDPGGTKPNEQFF
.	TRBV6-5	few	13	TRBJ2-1	TGTGCCAGCAGTTACGGAGCGGAAAATGAGCAGTTCTTC	CASSYGAENEQFF
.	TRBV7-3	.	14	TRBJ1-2	TGTGCCAGCAGCAACCCTGGGGACCTGGATGGCTACACCTTC	CASSNPGDLDGYTF
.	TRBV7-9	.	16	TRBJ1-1	TGTGCCAGCAGCTCCCATCGGGAGGGCGGATATCTTGAAGCTTTCTTT	CASSSHREGGYLEAFF
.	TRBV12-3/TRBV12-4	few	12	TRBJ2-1	TGTGCCAGCGAAGGGGGGGACAATGAGCAGTTCTTC	CASEGGDNEQFF
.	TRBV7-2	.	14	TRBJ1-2	TGTGCCAGCAGCTTAGACCAGTTGTTGGGAGGCTACACCTTC	CASSLDQLLGGYTF
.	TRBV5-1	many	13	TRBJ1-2	TGCGCCACCTCGGACGGACGGAACTATGGCTACACCTTC	CATSDGRNYGYTF
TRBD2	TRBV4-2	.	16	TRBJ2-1	TGTGCCAGCAGCCAAGTACTAGCGGTCTCCTACAATGAGCAGTTCTTC	CASSQVLAVSYNEQFF
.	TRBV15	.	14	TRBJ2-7	TGTGCCACCAGCAGCGTCTACAGAACCTACGAGCAGTACTTC	CATSSVYRTYEQYF
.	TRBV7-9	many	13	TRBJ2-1	TGTGCCAGCAGCTTGGACGGTAACAATGAGCAGTTCTTC	CASSLDGNNEQFF
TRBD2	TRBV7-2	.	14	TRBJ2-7	TGTGCCAGCAAGACTCTAGCGGGGGGCTACGAGCAGTACTTC	CASKTLAGGYEQYF
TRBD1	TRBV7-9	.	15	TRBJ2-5	TGTGCCAGCAGCCCCCGCTCGACAGGGCTAGAGACCCAGTACTTC	CASSPRSTGLETQYF
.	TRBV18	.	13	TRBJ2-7	TGTGCCAGCTCGCAGAGTACGAGCTACGAGCAGTACTTC	CASSQSTSYEQYF
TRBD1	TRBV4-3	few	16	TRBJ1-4	TGCGCCAGCAGCCAAGGTGTGGGACAGGGAAGCGAAAAACTGTTTTTT	CASSQGVGQGSEKLFF
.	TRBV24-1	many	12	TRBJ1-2	TGTGCCACCAGTGTTCTTGGGTACGGCTACACCTTC	CATSVLGYGYTF
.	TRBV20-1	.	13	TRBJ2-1	TGCAGTGCTACCAGCTCCGCTGGGAATGAGCAGTTCTTC	CSATSSAGNEQFF
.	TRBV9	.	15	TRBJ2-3	TGTGCCAGCAGCGTAGGTGGGGGGATAACAGATACGCAGTATTTT	CASSVGGGITDTQYF
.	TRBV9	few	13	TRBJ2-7	TGTGCCAGCAGCCCGAGTACGACCTACGAGCAGTACTTC	CASSPSTTYEQYF
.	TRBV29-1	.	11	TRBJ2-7	TGCAGCGTTGGATCGGGCTCCGAGCAGTACTTC	CSVGSGSEQYF
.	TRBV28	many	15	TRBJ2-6	TGTGCCAGCAGTTCCTCGGGCTCTGGGGCCAACGTCCTGACTTTC	CASSSSGSGANVLTF
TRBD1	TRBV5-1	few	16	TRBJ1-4	TGCGCCAGCAGCTTGGTGGGACAGCGATCAGATGAAAAACTGTTTTTT	CASSLVGQRSDEKLFF
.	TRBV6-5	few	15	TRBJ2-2	TGTGCCAGCACCCAGGGCTCCCGGGACACCGGGGAGCTGTTTTTT	CASTQGSRDTGELFF
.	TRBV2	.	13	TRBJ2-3	TGTGCCAGCAGCGAGTCTAGCACAGATACGCAGTATTTT	CASSESSTDTQYF
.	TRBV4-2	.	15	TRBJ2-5	TGTGCCAGCAGCCAAGATCGTCCAGGACAAGAGACCCAGTACTTC	CASSQDRPGQETQYF
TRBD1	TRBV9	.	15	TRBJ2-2	TGTGCCAGCAGCCAACGGACAGGGGGCACCGGGGAGCTGTTTTTT	CASSQRTGGTGELFF
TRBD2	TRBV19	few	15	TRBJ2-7	TGTGCCAGTAGCACTAGCGGGGGGCAGACCTACGAGCAGTACTTC	CASSTSGGQTYEQYF
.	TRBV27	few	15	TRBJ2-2	TGTGCCAGCAGTTTTAACCCGTACGGATCCGGGGAGCTGTTTTTT	CASSFNPYGSGELFF
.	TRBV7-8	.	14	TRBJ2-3	TGTGCCAGCAGCCTACGACTAATGGCAGATACGCAGTATTTT	CASSLRLMADTQYF
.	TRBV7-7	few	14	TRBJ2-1	TGTGCCAGCAGCTCCTCCGGACAGAACAATGAGCAGTTCTTC	CASSSSGQNNEQFF
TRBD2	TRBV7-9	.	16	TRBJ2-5	TGTGCCAGCAGCGATCGACTAGCGGGGCTTCAAGAGACCCAGTACTTC	CASSDRLAGLQETQYF
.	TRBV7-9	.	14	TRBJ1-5	TGTGCCAGCAGCTCGGGATTGAGCAATCAGCCCCAGCATTTT	CASSSGLSNQPQHF
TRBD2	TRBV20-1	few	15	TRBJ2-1	TGCAGCCGCCTGGGACTAGCGGGGCCTAGGGATGAGCAGTTCTTC	CSRLGLAGPRDEQFF
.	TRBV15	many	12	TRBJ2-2	TGTGCCACCAGCTTCTGGGCCGGGGAGCTGTTTTTT	CATSFWAGELFF
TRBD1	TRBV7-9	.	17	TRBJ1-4	TGTGCCAGCAGCCGAACAGGGGGCGGGGGAACTAATGAAAAACTGTTTTTT	CASSRTGGGGTNEKLFF
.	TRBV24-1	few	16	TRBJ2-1	TGTGCCACCAGTGATTCCGGGGCGAGGGCCTCGGATGAGCAGTTCTTC	CATSDSGARASDEQFF